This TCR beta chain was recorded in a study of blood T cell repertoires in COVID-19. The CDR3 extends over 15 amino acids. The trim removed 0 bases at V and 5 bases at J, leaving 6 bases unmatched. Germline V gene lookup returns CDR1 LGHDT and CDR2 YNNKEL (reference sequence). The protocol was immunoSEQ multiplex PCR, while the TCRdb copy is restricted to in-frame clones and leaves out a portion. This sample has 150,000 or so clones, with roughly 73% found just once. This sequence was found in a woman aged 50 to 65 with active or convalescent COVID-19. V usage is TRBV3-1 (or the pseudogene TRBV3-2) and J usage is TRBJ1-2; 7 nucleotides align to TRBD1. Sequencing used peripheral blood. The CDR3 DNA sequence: TGTGCCAGCAGCCAAGATACGGGACAGCTATATGGCTACACCTTC. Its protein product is CASSQDTGQLYGYTF.